A single sample gave rise to the 14 T cell receptor beta chains below, sequenced in a study of T-cell memory formation after mild COVID-19. TCRdb independently ran MiXCR on the 5' RACE reads; one entry per CDR3 protein. The repertoire includes under 250,000 distinct CDR3 sequences, around a tenth of them detected once, and around 23% sits in the top ten. Sequenced input: PBMCs or a T cell subset sorted from them (not recorded which). These receptors came from a man younger than 35 who had mild COVID-19 (a few samples of this study predate the infection). Cell type and time point are not known.

The chain employs TRBV5-6 and TRBJ2-5, with D possibly matching TRBD1 (6 bases). CDR1 is SGHDT, CDR2 YYEEEE, per germline. There are 16 residues in the CDR3. V lost 3 bases and J lost 2, with 17 bases in between. The CDR3 is CASSSRNRASQETQYF. The CDR3 DNA reads as TGTGCCAGCAGCTCCCGTAACAGGGCCTCACAAGAGACCCAGTACTTC.

This clonotype was counted a few times. The chain joins TRBV6-2 or TRBV6-3 to TRBJ1-1; tentatively, D is TRBD1 (6 bases). Per germline, CDR1 MNHEY and CDR2 SVGEGT. The V end was cut by 2 bases, the J end by 2 bases, with 12 bases between. The CDR3 consists of 15 residues. The CDR3 nucleotides read TGTGCCAGCAGTTACCCGGGGACATTCAACACTGAAGCTTTCTTT. It codes for CASSYPGTFNTEAFF.

This clonotype was seen many times. The V call is TRBV11-2, the J call TRBJ2-3; D uncertain. V was cut by 6 bases and J by 3 bases, with 7 bases left in between. The length of the CDR3 is 12 residues. The germline V gene encodes CDR1 SGHAT and CDR2 FQNNGV. CDR3 nucleotide sequence: TGTGCCAGCAGAGACCGAACAGATACGCAGTATTTT. It yields the protein CASRDRTDTQYF.

This clonotype has a count of ten or more. CDR3 sequence reads: CASSHGTGDEAFF. The CDR3, as DNA: TGTGCCAGCAGCCACGGGACGGGAGACGAAGCTTTCTTT. The V call is TRBV7-2, the J call TRBJ1-1, with a possible D match to TRBD1 (5 bases). The germline CDR1 and CDR2 sequences are SGHTA and FQGNSA. Trimming pared 5 bases from V and 8 bases from J, leaving 15 bases between. This CDR3 is built from 13 residues.

This clonotype came up a few times. This rearrangement joins TRBV20-1 to TRBJ1-4; possibly TRBD1 for D (5 bases). This CDR3 comprises 13 residues. Germline lookup yields CDR1 DFQATT and CDR2 SNEGSKA (reference sequence). CDR3 sequence: CMIREATNEKLFF. The CDR3 region has the DNA TGCATGATCAGGGAAGCAACTAATGAAAAACTGTTTTTT.

This clonotype was seen a few times. The chain is built from TRBV10-3 and TRBJ2-6, with D possibly matching TRBD2 (5 bases). CDR1 is ENHRY and CDR2 is SYGVKD in the germline V gene. CDR3 length equals 16 residues. Trimming removed 3 bases from V and 0 bases from J, with 9 bases in between. In DNA, the CDR3 is TGTGCCATCAGTGATCGGGGTTCCTCTGGGGCCAACGTCCTGACTTTC. Encoded protein: CAISDRGSSGANVLTF.

The rearrangement links TRBV4-3 to TRBJ2-7; 12 bases fit TRBD2. Germline CDR1 reads LGHNA; CDR2 reads YSLEER. V lost 0 bases, J lost 1 base, and 4 bases stayed unmatched. CDR3 length equals 17 residues. The CDR3: CASSQDQLAGGSYEQYF. The DNA for the CDR3 is TGCGCCAGCAGCCAAGATCAACTAGCGGGGGGTTCCTACGAGCAGTACTTC.

This clonotype has only a few counts. This sequence joins TRBV2 and TRBJ2-7; D may correspond to TRBD1 or TRBD2 (5 bases each). From germline, CDR1 is SNHLY and CDR2 FYNNEI. The germline V and J ends were trimmed by 7 bases and 2 bases, with 12 bases remaining between them. The CDR3 totals 13 residues. The CDR3 nucleotides read TGTGCCAGCACTGGCCCGGGGCCCTACGAGCAGTACTTC. Its protein is CASTGPGPYEQYF.

The table lists this clonotype with a few counts. The chain employs TRBV19 and TRBJ1-2, with a tentative D call TRBD1 (6 bases). Germline V gives CDR1 LNHDA, CDR2 SQIVND (reference sequence). The CDR3 has 15 amino acids. V was cut by 6 bases and J by 4 bases, with 18 bases left in between. CDR3 DNA: TGTGCCAGTAGCCTGGCGGACAGAATCAGCTATGGCTACACCTTC. Its translation is CASSLADRISYGYTF.

This chain uses TRBV24-1 with TRBJ1-6, with D possibly being TRBD1 (6 bases). The V end lost 12 bases, the J end lost 7 bases, and 15 bases lay between the germline ends. Germline V lookup: CDR1 KGHDR, CDR2 SFDVKD. CDR3 length equals 13 residues. The CDR3 region has the DNA TGTGCCGTCATACAGGGTGGAAATTCACCCCTCCACTTT. It translates to CAVIQGGNSPLHF.

The chain has TRBV6-1 and TRBJ2-1; 10 nucleotides agree with TRBD2. Germline values: CDR1 MNHNS, CDR2 SASEGT. V lost 7 bases, J lost 7 bases, and 7 bases stayed unmatched. The CDR3 has 14 residues. The chain's CDR3 is CASMQRGGANEQFF. CDR3 in DNA: TGTGCCAGCATGCAGCGGGGGGGCGCGAATGAGCAGTTCTTC.

This sequence joins TRBV5-1 and TRBJ1-5, with TRBD1 matching 9 bases. The CDR3 runs to 15 residues. CDR1 and CDR2 from the germline V gene are SGHRS and YFSETQ. The V gene end was trimmed by 0 bases and the J gene end by 7 bases; junction bases not matched to a gene: 5. The CDR3 loop reads CASSLGGTGTQPQHF. CDR3 in DNA: TGCGCCAGCAGCTTGGGTGGGACAGGGACCCAGCCCCAGCATTTT. Filled out from reference TRBV5-1 and TRBJ1-5, the complete variable domain reads KAGVTQTPRYLIKTRGQQVTLSCSPISGHRSVSWYQQTPGQGLQFLFEYFSETQRNKGNFPGRFSGRQFSNSRSEMNVSTLELGDSALYLCASSLGGTGTQPQHFGDGTRLSIL.

This clonotype has a handful of counts. The rearrangement links TRBV12-3 or TRBV12-4 to TRBJ1-1, with D tentatively TRBD1 (5 bases). The V and J ends lost 4 bases and 4 bases respectively, with 13 bases between them. This CDR3 spans 14 amino acids. The CDR3 region is CASSWVRAGTEAFF. The CDR3 nucleotides are TGTGCCAGCAGTTGGGTCAGGGCCGGCACTGAAGCTTTCTTT.

This clonotype was observed a few times. The rearrangement joins TRBV12-3 or TRBV12-4 to TRBJ1-2; TRBD1 might be the D (5 bases). This CDR3 has 13 amino acids. V was trimmed by 5 bases and J by 2 bases, leaving 9 bases between them. Here the CDR3 reads CASSPTANYGYTF. In DNA form, the CDR3 reads TGTGCCAGCAGTCCGACAGCAAACTATGGCTACACCTTC.